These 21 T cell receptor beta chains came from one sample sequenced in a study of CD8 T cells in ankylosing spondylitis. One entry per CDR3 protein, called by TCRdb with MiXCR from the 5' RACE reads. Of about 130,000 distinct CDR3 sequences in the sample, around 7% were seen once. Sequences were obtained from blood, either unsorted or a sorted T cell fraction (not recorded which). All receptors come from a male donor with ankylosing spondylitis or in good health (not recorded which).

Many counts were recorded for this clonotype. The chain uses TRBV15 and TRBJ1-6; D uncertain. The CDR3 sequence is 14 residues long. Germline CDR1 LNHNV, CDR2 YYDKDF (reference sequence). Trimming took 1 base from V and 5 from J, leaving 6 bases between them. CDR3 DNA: TGTGCCACCAGCAGAGTAGAGAATAATTCACCCCTCCACTTT. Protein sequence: CATSRVENNSPLHF.

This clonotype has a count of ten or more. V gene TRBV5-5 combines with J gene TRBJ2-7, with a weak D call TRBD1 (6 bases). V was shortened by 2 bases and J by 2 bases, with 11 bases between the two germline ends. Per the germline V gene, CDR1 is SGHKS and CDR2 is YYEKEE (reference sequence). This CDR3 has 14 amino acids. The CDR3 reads CASSFWGPPYEQYF. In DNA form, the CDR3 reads TGTGCCAGCAGCTTCTGGGGGCCTCCCTACGAGCAGTACTTC.

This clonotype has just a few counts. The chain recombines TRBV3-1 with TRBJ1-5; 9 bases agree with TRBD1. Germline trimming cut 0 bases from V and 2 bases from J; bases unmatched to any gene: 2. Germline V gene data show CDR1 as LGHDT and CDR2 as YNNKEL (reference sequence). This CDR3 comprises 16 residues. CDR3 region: CASSQEDRGGNQPQHF. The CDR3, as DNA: TGTGCCAGCAGCCAAGAAGACAGGGGGGGCAATCAGCCCCAGCATTTT. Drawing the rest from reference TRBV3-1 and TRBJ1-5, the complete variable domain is DTAVSQTPKYLVTQMGNDKSIKCEQNLGHDTMYWYKQDSKKFLKIMFSYNNKELIINETVPNRFSPKSPDKAHLNLHINSLELGDSAVYFCASSQEDRGGNQPQHFGDGTRLSIL.

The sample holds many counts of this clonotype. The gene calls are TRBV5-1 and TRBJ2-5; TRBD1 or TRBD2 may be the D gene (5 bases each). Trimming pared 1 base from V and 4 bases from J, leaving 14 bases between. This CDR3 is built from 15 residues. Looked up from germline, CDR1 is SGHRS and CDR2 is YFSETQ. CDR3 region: CASSLIGTDGETQYF. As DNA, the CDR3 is TGCGCCAGCAGCTTGATCGGGACCGACGGAGAGACCCAGTACTTC.

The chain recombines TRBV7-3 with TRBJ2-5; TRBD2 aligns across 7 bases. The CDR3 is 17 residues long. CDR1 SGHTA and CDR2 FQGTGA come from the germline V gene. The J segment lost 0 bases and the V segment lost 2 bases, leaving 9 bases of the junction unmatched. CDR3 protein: CASSLFPAGTHQETQYF. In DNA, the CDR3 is TGTGCCAGCAGCTTATTCCCAGCGGGGACCCACCAAGAGACCCAGTACTTC.

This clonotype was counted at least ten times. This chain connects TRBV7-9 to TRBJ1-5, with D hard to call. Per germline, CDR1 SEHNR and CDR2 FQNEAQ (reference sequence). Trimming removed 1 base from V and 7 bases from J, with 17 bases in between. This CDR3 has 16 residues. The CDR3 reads CASSLESRLERQPQHF. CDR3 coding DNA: TGTGCCAGCAGCTTAGAGAGCAGGCTGGAAAGACAGCCCCAGCATTTT.

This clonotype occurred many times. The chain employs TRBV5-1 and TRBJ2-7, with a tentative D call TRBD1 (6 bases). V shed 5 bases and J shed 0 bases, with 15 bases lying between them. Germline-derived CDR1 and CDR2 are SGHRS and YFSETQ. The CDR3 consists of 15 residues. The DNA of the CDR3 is TGCGCCAGCAGTCCCCGACAGGTCACCTCCTACGAGCAGTACTTC. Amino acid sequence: CASSPRQVTSYEQYF.

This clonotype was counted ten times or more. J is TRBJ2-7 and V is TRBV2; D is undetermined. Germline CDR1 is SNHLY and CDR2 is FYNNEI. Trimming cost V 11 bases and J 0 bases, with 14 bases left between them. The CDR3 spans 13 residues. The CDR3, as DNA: TGTGCCGCCCATGGCTATCGCTCCTACGAGCAGTACTTC. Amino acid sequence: CAAHGYRSYEQYF.

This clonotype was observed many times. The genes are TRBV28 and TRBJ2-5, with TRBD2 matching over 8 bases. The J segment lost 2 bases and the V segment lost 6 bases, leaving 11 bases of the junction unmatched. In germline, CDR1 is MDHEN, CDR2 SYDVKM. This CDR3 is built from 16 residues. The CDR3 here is CASRRAGGGEQETQYF. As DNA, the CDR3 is TGTGCCAGCAGACGCGCGGGAGGAGGCGAACAAGAGACCCAGTACTTC.

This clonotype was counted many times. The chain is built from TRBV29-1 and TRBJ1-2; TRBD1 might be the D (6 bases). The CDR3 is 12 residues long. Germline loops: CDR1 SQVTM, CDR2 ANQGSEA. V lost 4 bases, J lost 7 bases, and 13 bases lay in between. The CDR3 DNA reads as TGCAGCGTTGTTGGGGGGGGCAGTGGCTACACCTTC. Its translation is CSVVGGGSGYTF.

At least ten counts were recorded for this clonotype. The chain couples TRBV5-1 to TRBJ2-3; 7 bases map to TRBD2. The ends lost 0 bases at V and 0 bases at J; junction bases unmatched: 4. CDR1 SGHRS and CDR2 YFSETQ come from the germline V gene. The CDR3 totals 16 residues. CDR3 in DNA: TGCGCCAGCAGCTTGGGCCTGGGGGGGAGCACAGATACGCAGTATTTT. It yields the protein CASSLGLGGSTDTQYF.

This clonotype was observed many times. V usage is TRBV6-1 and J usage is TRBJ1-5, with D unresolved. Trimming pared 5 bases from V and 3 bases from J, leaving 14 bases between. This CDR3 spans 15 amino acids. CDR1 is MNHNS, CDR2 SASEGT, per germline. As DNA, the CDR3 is TGTGCCAGCAGTCCCAGAGGGAGTAACAATCAGCCCCAGCATTTT. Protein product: CASSPRGSNNQPQHF.

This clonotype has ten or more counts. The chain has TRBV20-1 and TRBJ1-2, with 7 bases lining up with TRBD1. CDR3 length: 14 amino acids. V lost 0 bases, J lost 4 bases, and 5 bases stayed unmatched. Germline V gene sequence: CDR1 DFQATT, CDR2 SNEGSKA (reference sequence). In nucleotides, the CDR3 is TGCAGTGCTAGAGACTCTTGGACAGGCTATGGCTACACCTTC. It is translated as CSARDSWTGYGYTF.

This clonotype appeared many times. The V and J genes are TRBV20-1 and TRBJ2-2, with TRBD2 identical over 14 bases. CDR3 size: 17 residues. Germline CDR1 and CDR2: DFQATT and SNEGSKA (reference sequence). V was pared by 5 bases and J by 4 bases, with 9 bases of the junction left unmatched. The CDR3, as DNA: TGCAGTGCTGGGGGGACTAGCGGGAGTGGTATCACCGGGGAGCTGTTTTTT. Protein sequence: CSAGGTSGSGITGELFF.

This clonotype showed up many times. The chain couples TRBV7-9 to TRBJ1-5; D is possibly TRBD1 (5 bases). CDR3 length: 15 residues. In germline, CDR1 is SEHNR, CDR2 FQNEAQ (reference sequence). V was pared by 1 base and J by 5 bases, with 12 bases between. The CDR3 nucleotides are TGTGCCAGCAGCTTAGAGGCGGCGGGGGATCAGCCCCAGCATTTT. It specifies CASSLEAAGDQPQHF.

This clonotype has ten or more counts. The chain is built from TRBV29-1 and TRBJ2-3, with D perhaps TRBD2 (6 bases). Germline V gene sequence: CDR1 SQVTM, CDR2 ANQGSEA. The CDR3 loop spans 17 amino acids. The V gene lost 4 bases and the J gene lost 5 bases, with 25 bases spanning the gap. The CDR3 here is CSVVGRVAANQGDTQYF. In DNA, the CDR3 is TGCAGCGTTGTAGGTCGGGTAGCGGCTAACCAGGGAGATACGCAGTATTTT.

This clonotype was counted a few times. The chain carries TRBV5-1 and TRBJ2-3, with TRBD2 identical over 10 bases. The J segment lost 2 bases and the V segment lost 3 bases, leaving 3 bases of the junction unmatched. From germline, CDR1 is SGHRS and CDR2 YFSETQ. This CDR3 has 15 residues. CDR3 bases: TGCGCCAGCAGCTATCTAGCGGGGGTCACAGATACGCAGTATTTT. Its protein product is CASSYLAGVTDTQYF. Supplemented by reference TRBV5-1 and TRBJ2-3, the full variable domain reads KAGVTQTPRYLIKTRGQQVTLSCSPISGHRSVSWYQQTPGQGLQFLFEYFSETQRNKGNFPGRFSGRQFSNSRSEMNVSTLELGDSALYLCASSYLAGVTDTQYFGPGTRLTVL.

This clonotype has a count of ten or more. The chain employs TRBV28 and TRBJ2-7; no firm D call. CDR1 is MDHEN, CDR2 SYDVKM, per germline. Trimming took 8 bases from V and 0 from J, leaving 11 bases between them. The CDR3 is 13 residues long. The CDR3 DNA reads TGTGCCAGCCTTGGCCCTAGCTCCTACGAGCAGTACTTC. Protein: CASLGPSSYEQYF.

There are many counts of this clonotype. The CDR3 protein is CASSRLARSTDTQYF. Here the CDR3 DNA reads TGTGCCAGCAGCCGACTAGCGCGAAGCACAGATACGCAGTATTTT. The chain uses TRBV7-8 and TRBJ2-3, with 8 bases identical to TRBD2. The CDR3 contains 15 residues. Germline CDR1 is SGHVS and CDR2 is FQNEAQ. V gave up 5 bases and J gave up 0 bases; unmatched junction bases: 4.

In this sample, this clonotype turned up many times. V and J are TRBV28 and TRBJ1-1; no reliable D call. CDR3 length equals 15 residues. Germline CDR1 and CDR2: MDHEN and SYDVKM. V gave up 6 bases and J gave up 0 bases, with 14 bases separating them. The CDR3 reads CASSPGGPLNTEAFF. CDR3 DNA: TGTGCCAGCAGCCCCGGCGGGCCTCTGAACACTGAAGCTTTCTTT.

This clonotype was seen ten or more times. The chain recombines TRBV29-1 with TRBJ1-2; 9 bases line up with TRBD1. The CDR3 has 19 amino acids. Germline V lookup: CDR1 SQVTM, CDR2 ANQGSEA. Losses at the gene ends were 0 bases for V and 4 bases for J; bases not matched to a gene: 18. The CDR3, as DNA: TGCAGCGTTGAAGAGAGAACTGAGGACAGGGGTTCCTCGGCCTATGGCTACACCTTC. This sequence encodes CSVEERTEDRGSSAYGYTF.